Listed below are T cell receptor beta chains from one sample, sequenced in a study of blood T cells in healthy people across ages. One entry per CDR3 protein results from TCRdb running MiXCR on the 5' RACE reads. The table has about 560,000 distinct CDR3 sequences, about 28% seen once. The same data also went into a second study, on T cells of mothers and their children.

Sequencing used blood. The receptors originated from a boy under 10 years old in good health. Both conserved end residues are part of each CDR3. D genes are given only for firm matches. Size is omitted from some rows. Given values are once, few, many or a class for expanded clones.

v_call,clone_size,j_call,d_call,cdr3_nt,cdr3_aa
TRBV7-6,few,TRBJ1-2,TRBD1,TGTGCCAGCAGCTTCCGAACAGGGGGCAATGGCTACACCTTC,CASSFRTGGNGYTF
TRBV7-2,NA,TRBJ2-5,TRBD2,TGTGCCAGCAGCTTACCGACTAGCGGGAGAGAGCAGTACTTC,CASSLPTSGREQYF
TRBV5-6,NA,TRBJ2-7,NA,TGTGCCAGCAGCTCGGTTGTCTACGAGCAGTACTTC,CASSSVVYEQYF
TRBV29-1,NA,TRBJ2-5,TRBD2,TGCAGCGTCCGGGGGGGACTCCTTTTGGAGACCCAGTACTTC,CSVRGGLLLETQYF
TRBV12-3/TRBV12-4,NA,TRBJ2-7,NA,TGTGCCAGCAGGGCGGGGCAGTCCTACGAGCAGTACTTC,CASRAGQSYEQYF
TRBV6-1,NA,TRBJ2-7,TRBD1,TGTGCCAGCAGCAGGACAGGGTTTGATCTAAACTACGAGCAGTACTTC,CASSRTGFDLNYEQYF
TRBV7-2,NA,TRBJ1-2,NA,TGTGCCAGCAGCTTACGGGGTCCTCACGCCGGCTACACCTTC,CASSLRGPHAGYTF
TRBV9,few,TRBJ2-2,NA,TGTGCCAGCAGCGGTCGGGCATTAGCCGGGGAGCTGTTTTTT,CASSGRALAGELFF
TRBV5-6,NA,TRBJ2-5,NA,TGTGCCAGCAGCATCCTGGACGCCGGAGCTCAAGAGACCCAGTACTTC,CASSILDAGAQETQYF
TRBV7-9,few,TRBJ2-1,TRBD2,TGTGCCAGCAGCCCTCGGACTAGCGGGGGAGAGCAGTTCTTC,CASSPRTSGGEQFF
TRBV20-1,NA,TRBJ2-7,TRBD1,TGCAGTGCTAGAGGTGGACAGGGCCTGGTACTCGAGCAGTACTTC,CSARGGQGLVLEQYF
TRBV2,NA,TRBJ1-2,NA,TGTGCCAGCAGCGGCGACAGACTCGGGGGAGCTAACTATGGCTACACCTTC,CASSGDRLGGANYGYTF
TRBV27,NA,TRBJ1-2,TRBD1,TGTGCCAGCAGGGACAGGGGATCTGGCTACACCTTC,CASRDRGSGYTF
TRBV7-9,NA,TRBJ2-1,TRBD2,TGTGCCAGCAGCTTCGGTAGCGGGGCTTACAATGAGCAGTTCTTC,CASSFGSGAYNEQFF